Given below is one T cell receptor beta chain in context. This sample was included in a study of blood T cell repertoires in COVID-19. In the study overall: T cells, B-cell-depleted T cells, or PBMCs provided the cDNA or gDNA that served as material.

Germline V gene sequence: CDR1 SGHTA, CDR2 FQGNSA. V gave up 5 bases and J gave up 9 bases, with 26 bases separating them. This CDR3 is 17 amino acids long. Here immunoSEQ multiplex PCR was the method, and the copy in TCRdb shows in-frame clones only, minus some. The sample includes 250,000 to 300,000 clones, roughly 80% of them seen just once. Participant reports of clinical history set cohort assignment. The TCR comes from a man between 40 and 49 years old who had been exposed to COVID-19. This chain uses TRBV7-2 with TRBJ2-1; tentatively, D is TRBD1 (5 bases). Material: PBMCs or T cells enriched from blood (not recorded which). The CDR3 region is CASSAVLSQRTSGEQFF. Written as DNA, the CDR3 is TGTGCCAGCAGCGCCGTTTTGAGTCAGAGGACAAGTGGTGAGCAGTTCTTC. Based on the CDR3 plus reference TRBV7-2 and TRBJ2-1, the full variable domain is GAGVSQSPSNKVTEKGKDVELRCDPISGHTALYWYRQSLGQGLEFLIYFQGNSAPDKSGLPSDRFSAERTGGSVSTLTIQRTQQEDSAVYLCASSAVLSQRTSGEQFFGPGTRLTVL.